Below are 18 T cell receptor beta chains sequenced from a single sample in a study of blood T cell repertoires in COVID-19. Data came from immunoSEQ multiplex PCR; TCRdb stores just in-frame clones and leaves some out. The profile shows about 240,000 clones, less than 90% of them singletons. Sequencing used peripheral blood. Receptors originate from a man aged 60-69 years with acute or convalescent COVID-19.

In nucleotides, the CDR3 is TGTGCCAGCAGTTCCAGCGGGAGAGCCGGGAATGAGCAGTTCTTC. This sequence encodes CASSSSGRAGNEQFF. This chain links TRBV27 with TRBJ2-1; TRBD2 matches 8 bases. V trimming: 4 bases; J trimming: 7 bases; junction bases outside the gene matches: 9. The CDR3 has 15 residues. Germline V gene sequence: CDR1 MNHEY, CDR2 SMNVEV (reference sequence).

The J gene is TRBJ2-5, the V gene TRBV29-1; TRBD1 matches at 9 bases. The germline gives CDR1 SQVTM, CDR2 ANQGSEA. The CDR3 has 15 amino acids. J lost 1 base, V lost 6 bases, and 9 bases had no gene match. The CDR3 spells CSVSPGQGFQETQYF. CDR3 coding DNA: TGCAGCGTCTCCCCGGGACAGGGCTTCCAAGAGACCCAGTACTTC.

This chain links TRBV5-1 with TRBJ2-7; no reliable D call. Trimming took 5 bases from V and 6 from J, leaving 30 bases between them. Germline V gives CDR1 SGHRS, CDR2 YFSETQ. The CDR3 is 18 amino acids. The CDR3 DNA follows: TGCGCCAGCAGAGACCCCCCGTACCCGCCAGGCCGCCACGGCGAGCAGTACTTC. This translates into CASRDPPYPPGRHGEQYF.

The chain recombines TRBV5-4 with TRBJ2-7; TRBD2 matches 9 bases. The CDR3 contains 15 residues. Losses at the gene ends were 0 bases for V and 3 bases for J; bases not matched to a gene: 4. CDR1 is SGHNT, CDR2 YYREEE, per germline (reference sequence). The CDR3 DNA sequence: TGTGCCAGCAGCTTGGCCGCGGGAGGGGACTACGAGCAGTACTTC. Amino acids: CASSLAAGGDYEQYF.

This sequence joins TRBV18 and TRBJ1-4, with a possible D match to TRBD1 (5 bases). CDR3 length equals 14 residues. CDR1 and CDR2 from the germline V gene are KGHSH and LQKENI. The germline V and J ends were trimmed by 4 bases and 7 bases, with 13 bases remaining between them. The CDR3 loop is CASSLRDWGEKLFF. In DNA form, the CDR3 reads TGTGCCAGCTCACTCCGGGACTGGGGTGAAAAACTGTTTTTT.

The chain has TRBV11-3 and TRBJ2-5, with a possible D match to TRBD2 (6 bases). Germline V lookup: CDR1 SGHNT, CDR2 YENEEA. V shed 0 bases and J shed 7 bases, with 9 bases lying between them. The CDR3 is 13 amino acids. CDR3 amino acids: CASSLEWRGTQYF. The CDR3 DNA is TGTGCCAGCAGCTTAGAGTGGAGGGGGACCCAGTACTTC.

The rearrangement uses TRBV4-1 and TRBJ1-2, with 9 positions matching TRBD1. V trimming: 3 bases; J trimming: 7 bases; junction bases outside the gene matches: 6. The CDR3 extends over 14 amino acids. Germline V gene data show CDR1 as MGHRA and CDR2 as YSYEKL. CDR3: CASSQRQGDRGYTF. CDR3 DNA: TGCGCCAGCAGCCAGCGACAGGGGGACCGTGGCTACACCTTC.

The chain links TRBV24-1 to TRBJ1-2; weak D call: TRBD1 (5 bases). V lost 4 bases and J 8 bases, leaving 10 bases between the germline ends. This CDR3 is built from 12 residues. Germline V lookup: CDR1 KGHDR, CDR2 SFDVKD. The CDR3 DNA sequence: TGTGCCACCAGTGACAGGGTTGGAGGCTACACCTTC. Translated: CATSDRVGGYTF.

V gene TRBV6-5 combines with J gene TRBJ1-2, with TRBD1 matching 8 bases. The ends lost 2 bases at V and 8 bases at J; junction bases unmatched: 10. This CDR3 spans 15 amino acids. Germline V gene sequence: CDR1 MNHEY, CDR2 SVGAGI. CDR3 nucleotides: TGTGCCAGCAGTTACGACCAGACAGGGGCACGGGGCTACACCTTC. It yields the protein CASSYDQTGARGYTF.

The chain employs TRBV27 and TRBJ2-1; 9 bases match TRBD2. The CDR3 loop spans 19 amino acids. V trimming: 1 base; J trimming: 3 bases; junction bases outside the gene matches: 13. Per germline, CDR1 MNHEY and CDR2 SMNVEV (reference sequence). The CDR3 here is CASSLFPTSSGNYYNEQFF. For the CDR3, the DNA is TGTGCCAGCAGTTTATTCCCCACGTCTAGCGGGAACTACTACAATGAGCAGTTCTTC.

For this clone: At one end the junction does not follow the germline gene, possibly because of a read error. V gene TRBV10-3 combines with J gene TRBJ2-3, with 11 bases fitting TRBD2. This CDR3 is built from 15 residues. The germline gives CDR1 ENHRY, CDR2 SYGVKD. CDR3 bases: TGTGCCATCAGGGAACCGGGACTAGCGGCAGATACGCAATATTTT. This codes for CAIREPGLAADTQYF.

CDR3 sequence (DNA): TGTGCCAGCAGTTTCGGTCTATCTAACTATGGCTACACCTTC. This sequence encodes CASSFGLSNYGYTF. The chain has TRBV28 and TRBJ1-2, with D uncertain. The V end was cut by 3 bases, the J end by 0 bases, with 8 bases between. The germline V gene encodes CDR1 MDHEN and CDR2 SYDVKM. This CDR3 contains 14 residues.

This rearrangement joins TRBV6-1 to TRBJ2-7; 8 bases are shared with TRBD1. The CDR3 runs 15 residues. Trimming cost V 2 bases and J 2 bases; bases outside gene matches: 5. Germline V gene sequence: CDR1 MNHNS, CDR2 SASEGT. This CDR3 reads CASSELWGQAYEQYF. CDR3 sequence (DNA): TGTGCCAGCAGTGAATTGTGGGGACAGGCCTACGAGCAGTACTTC.

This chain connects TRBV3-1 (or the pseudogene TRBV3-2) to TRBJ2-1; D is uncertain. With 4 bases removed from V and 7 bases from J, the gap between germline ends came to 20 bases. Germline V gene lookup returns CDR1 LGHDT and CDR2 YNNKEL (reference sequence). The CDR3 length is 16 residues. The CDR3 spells CASSPDIEFGLNEQFF. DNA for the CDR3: TGTGCCAGCAGCCCTGATATAGAATTCGGGTTAAATGAGCAGTTCTTC.

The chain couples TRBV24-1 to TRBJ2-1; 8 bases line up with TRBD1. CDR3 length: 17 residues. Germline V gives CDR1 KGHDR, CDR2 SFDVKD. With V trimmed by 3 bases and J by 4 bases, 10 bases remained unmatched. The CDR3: CATSDERTGSFYNEQFF. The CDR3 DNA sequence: TGTGCCACCAGTGATGAGAGGACAGGGAGTTTTTACAATGAGCAGTTCTTC.

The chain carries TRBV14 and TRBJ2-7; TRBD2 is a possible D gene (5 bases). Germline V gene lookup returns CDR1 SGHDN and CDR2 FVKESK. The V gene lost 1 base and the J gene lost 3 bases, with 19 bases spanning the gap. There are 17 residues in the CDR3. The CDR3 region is CASSQASSTHFHYEQYF. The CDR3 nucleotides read TGTGCCAGCAGCCAAGCATCTAGCACCCACTTCCACTACGAGCAGTACTTC.

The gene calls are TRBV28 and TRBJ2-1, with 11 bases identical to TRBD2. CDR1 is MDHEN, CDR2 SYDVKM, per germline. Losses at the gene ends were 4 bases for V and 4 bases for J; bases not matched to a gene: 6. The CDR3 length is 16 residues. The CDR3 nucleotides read TGTGCCAGCAGTTCGGGACTAGCGGAGATTTACAATGAGCAGTTCTTC. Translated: CASSSGLAEIYNEQFF. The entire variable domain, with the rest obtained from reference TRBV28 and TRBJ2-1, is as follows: DVKVTQSSRYLVKRTGEKVFLECVQDMDHENMFWYRQDPGLGLRLIYFSYDVKMKEKGDIPEGYSVSREKKERFSLILESASTNQTSMYLCASSSGLAEIYNEQFFGPGTRLTVL.

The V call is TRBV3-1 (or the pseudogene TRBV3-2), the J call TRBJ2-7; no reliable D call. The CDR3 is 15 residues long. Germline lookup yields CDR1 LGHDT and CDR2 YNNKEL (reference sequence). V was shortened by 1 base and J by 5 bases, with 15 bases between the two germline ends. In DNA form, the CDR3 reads TGTGCCAGCAGCCAAGTTTTTGTGACTCGAAACGAGCAGTACTTC. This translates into CASSQVFVTRNEQYF.